The 8 T cell receptor beta chains listed next were all sequenced from one sample in a study of CD8+ T cells in alopecia areata (dated by TCRdb to 2016 to 2019). The library was built by means of the immunoSEQ multiplex PCR assay. To provide template for TCR sequencing, every sample had RNA extracted and reverse transcribed into cDNA. TCRdb provides this immuneACCESS table in a form limited to in-frame rearrangements. Some clones are lacking; in checked studies, under half of them reflect an unresolved V gene, and why the rest are absent is not known. In all, the sample holds more than 200,000 clones, and less than 50% of those were seen once. Clones ranked in the top ten supply roughly 2.6% of the sample. The treatment or condition label here, explained by the study, means: oral pan-JAK inhibitor, 5-10 mg twice daily. The sequenced sample was CD4+ T cells sorted from blood, obtained between weeks 36 and 40, from a patient treated with tofacitinib. All receptors come from a human donor with alopecia areata.

The J gene is TRBJ2-1, the V gene TRBV14; D tentatively fits TRBD1 or TRBD2 (5 bases each). Germline V gives CDR1 SGHDN, CDR2 FVKESK. The length of the CDR3 is 17 residues. Trimming took 0 bases from V and 9 from J, leaving 21 bases between them. CDR3 DNA sequence: TGTGCCAGCAGCCAAGAGACGTGGACTCGGGGTAGGGGTGAGCAGTTCTTC. As protein: CASSQETWTRGRGEQFF.

The V call is TRBV7-3, the J call TRBJ1-2, with 9 bases matching TRBD1. Germline V lookup: CDR1 SGHTA, CDR2 FQGTGA. Losses at the gene ends were 4 bases for V and 7 bases for J; bases not matched to a gene: 4. This CDR3 is 13 amino acids long. CDR3 DNA sequence: TGTGCCAGCAGCTGGGACAGGGAAAGTGGCTACACCTTC. This translates into CASSWDRESGYTF.

The V and J genes are TRBV29-1 and TRBJ1-1; TRBD1 agrees at 7 bases. With V trimmed by 7 bases and J by 1 base, 9 bases remained unmatched. Germline-derived CDR1 and CDR2 are SQVTM and ANQGSEA. The CDR3 covers 14 residues. CDR3: CSAHRGPTNTEAFF. CDR3 DNA: TGCAGCGCCCACAGGGGACCTACGAACACTGAAGCTTTCTTT.

Only a few counts were recorded for this clone. This chain joins TRBV6-6 and TRBJ2-1; D possibly corresponds to TRBD1 (6 bases). Trimming shortened V by 4 bases and J by 9 bases, and 13 bases separated the two germline ends. This CDR3 has 13 residues. CDR1 and CDR2 (germline): MNHNY, SVGAGI (reference sequence). CDR3 region: CASSSQGQGEQFF. CDR3 DNA: TGTGCCAGCAGTTCACAGGGTCAGGGTGAGCAGTTCTTC.

Points on this clone: This CDR3 is also generated by other DNA sequences in the sample. The chain employs TRBV30 and TRBJ2-7; no reliable D call. CDR3 length: 12 amino acids. CDR1 GTSNPN and CDR2 SVGIG come from the germline V gene (reference sequence). With 0 bases removed from V and 4 bases from J, the gap between germline ends came to 7 bases. The CDR3 coding sequence is TGTGCCTGGAGTGTATCGGTTTACGAGCAGTACTTC. It specifies CAWSVSVYEQYF.

The chain recombines TRBV19 with TRBJ1-1; TRBD1 agrees at 9 bases. The CDR3 totals 11 residues. V shed 8 bases and J 10 bases; nucleotides not matched to a gene: 5. Germline CDR1 reads LNHDA; CDR2 reads SQIVND (reference sequence). CDR3 region: CASRDRDRAFF. The CDR3 DNA is TGTGCCAGTCGGGACAGGGATCGAGCTTTCTTT.

This chain links TRBV9 with TRBJ1-4, with D perhaps TRBD1 (5 bases). The CDR3 is made up of 13 amino acids. V was shortened by 4 bases and J by 7 bases, with 11 bases between the two germline ends. CDR1 is SGDLS, CDR2 YYNGEE, per germline. CDR3 nucleotide sequence: TGTGCCAGCAGCCCCGGGACGGCTGAAAAACTGTTTTTT. Translated: CASSPGTAEKLFF.

V gene TRBV29-1 combines with J gene TRBJ2-1; 8 positions match TRBD2. In germline, CDR1 is SQVTM, CDR2 ANQGSEA. The CDR3 runs to 14 residues. The V segment lost 6 bases and the J segment 5 bases; nucleotides outside the gene matches: 9. The CDR3 DNA reads as TGCAGCGTAGGAAGACTAGCGTCAAACAATGAGCAGTTCTTC. Protein: CSVGRLASNNEQFF.